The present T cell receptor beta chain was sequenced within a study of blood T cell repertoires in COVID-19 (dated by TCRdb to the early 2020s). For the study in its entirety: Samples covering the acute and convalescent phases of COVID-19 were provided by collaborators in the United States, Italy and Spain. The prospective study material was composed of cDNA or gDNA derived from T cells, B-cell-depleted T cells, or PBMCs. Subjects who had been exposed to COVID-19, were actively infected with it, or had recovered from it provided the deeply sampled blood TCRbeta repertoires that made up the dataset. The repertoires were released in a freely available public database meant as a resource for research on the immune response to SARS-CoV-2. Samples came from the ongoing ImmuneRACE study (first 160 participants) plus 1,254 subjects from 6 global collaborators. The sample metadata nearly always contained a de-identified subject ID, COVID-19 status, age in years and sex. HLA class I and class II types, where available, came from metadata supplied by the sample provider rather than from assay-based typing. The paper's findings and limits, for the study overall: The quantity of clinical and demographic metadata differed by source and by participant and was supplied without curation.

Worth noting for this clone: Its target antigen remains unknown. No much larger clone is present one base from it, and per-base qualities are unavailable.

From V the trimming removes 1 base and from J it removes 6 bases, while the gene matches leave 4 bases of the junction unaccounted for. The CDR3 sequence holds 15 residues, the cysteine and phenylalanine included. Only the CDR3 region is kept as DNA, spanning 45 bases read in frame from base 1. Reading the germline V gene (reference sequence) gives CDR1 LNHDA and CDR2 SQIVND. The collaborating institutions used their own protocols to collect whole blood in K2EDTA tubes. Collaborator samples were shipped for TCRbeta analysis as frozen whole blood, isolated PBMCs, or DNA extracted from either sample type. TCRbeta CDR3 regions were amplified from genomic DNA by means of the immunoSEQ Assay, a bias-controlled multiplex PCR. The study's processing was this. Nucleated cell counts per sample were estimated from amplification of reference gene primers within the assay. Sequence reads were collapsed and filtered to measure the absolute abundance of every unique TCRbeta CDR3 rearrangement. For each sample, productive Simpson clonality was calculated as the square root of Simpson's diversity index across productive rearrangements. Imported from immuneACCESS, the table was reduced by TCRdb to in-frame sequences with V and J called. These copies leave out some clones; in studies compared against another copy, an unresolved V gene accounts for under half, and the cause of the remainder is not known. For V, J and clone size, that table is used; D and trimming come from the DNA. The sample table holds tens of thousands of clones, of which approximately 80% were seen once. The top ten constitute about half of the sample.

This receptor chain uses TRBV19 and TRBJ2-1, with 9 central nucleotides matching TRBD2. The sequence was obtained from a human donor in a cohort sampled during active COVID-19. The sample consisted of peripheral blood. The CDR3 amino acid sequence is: CASSIGTSAPNEQFF. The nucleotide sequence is TGTGCCAGTAGTATAGGGACTAGCGCACCCAATGAGCAGTTCTTC.